This TCR beta chain was found in a study of blood T cells in healthy people across ages. Study results and limitations: While age rose, TCR beta diversity per million T cells dropped in a roughly linear way. Greater diversity and more naive CD4+ cells were seen in long-lived donors than in aged donors.

Through a sample-barcoded 5' primer and a J-beta primer mix, a second PCR was run for roughly 6 to 12 cycles. TCRdb re-derived calls from the 5' RACE reads in MiXCR, one entry per CDR3 protein. The repertoire holds about 1,400,000 distinct CDR3 sequences, with around 39% as singletons. Details on this clonotype: The antigen is unknown. At one boundary the junction diverges from the germline segment, which might be a read error.

This CDR3 spans 15 amino acids. The germline gives CDR1 SQVTM, CDR2 ANQGSEA. The chain uses TRBV29-1 and TRBJ1-1; D not resolved. Sequencing was performed on blood. This receptor was obtained from a young woman in good health. CDR3 sequence reads: CSVQTVPDGNTEAFF. The DNA of the CDR3 is TGCAGCGTTCAAACCGTTCCGGACGGGAACACTGAGGCTTTCTTT.